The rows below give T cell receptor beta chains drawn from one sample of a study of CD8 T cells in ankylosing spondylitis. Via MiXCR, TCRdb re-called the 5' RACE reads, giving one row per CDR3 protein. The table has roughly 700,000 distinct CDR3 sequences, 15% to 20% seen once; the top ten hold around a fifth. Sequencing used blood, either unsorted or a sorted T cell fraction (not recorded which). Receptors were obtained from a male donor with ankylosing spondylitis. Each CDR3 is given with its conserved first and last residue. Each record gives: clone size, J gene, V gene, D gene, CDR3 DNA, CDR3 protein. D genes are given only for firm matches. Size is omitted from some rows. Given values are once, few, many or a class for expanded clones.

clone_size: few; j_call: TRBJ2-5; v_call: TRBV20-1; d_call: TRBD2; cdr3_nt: TGCAGTGCCCATAGACTAGCGGAGCCCCAAGAGACCCAGTACTTC; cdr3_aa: CSAHRLAEPQETQYF
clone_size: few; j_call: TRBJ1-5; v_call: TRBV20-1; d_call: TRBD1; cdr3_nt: TGCAGTGCTAGAGGTCTCAGGGGGAGGGGCGATCAGCCCCAGCATTTT; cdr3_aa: CSARGLRGRGDQPQHF
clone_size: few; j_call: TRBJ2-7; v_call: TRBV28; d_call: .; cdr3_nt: TGTGCCAGCACCCATAGCGGAGGGGGCTACGAGCAGTACTTC; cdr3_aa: CASTHSGGGYEQYF
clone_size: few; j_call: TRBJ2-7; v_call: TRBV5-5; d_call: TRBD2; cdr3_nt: TGTGCCAGCAGCTTGACTAGCGAGTCCTACGAGCAGTACTTC; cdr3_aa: CASSLTSESYEQYF
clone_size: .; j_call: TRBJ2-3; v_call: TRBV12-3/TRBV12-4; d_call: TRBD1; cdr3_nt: TGTGCCAGCAGTCCCGGAACGGGACAGGGCACAGATACGCAGTATTTT; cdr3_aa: CASSPGTGQGTDTQYF
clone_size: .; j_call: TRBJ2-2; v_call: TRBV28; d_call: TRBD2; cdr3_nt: TGTGCCAGCAGTTTCGAAGCGGGAGTCGCCGGGGAGCTGTTTTTT; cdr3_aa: CASSFEAGVAGELFF
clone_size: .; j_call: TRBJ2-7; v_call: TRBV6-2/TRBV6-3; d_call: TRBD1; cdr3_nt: TGTGCCAGCAGTTCAGATGACAGGGGGACCTACGAGCAGTACTTC; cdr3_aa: CASSSDDRGTYEQYF
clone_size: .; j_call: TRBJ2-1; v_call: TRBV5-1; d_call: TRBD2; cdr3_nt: TGCGCCAGCAGCCGGGGGGATGGGAGCGGGAGTAGTGAGCAGTTCTTC; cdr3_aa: CASSRGDGSGSSEQFF
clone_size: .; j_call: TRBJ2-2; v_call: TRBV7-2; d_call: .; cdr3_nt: TGTGCCAGCAGCTTAGTCGTGTTTAGCGAGACCGGGGAGCTGTTTTTT; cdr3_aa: CASSLVVFSETGELFF
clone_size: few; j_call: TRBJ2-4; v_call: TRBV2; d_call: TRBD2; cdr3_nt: TGTGCCAGCAGGGCCGATAGCGGGCTAGCCAAAAACATTCAGTACTTC; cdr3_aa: CASRADSGLAKNIQYF
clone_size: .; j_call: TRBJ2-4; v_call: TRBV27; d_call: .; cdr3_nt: TGTGCCAGCAGTTCCCCAGGAAGTTTGGGGACCCCAAACATTCAGTACTTC; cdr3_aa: CASSSPGSLGTPNIQYF
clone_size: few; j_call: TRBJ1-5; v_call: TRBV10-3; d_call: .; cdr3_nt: TGTGCCATCGGTGGGGGTTTTAGCAATCAGCCCCAGCATTTT; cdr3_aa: CAIGGGFSNQPQHF
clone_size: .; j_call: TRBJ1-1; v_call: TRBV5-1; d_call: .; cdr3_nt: TGCGCCAGCAGCTTGGATGGACAAATGAACACTGAAGCTTTCTTT; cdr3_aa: CASSLDGQMNTEAFF
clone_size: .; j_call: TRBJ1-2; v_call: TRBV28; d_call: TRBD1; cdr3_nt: TGTGCCAGTAGGACAGGGGAGGAGTATGGCTACACCTTC; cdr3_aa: CASRTGEEYGYTF
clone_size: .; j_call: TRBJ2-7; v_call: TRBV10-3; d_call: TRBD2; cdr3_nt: TGTGCCACCGGCGAGGGGACTAGAAACGAGCAGTACTTC; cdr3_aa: CATGEGTRNEQYF
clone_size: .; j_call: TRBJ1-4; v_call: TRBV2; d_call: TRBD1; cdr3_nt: TGTGCCAGCAGCACCTCCGGGACAGGGAATGAAAAACTGTTTTTT; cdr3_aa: CASSTSGTGNEKLFF
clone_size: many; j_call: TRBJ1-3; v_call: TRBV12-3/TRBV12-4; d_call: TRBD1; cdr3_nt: TGTGCCAGCAGGACAGGGCTCTCTGGAAACACCATATATTTT; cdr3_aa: CASRTGLSGNTIYF
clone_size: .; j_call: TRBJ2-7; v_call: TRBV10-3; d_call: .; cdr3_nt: TGTGCCATCAGTGATGATAACTCCTACGAGCAGTACTTC; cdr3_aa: CAISDDNSYEQYF
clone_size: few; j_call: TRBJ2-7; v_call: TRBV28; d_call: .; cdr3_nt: TGTGCCAGCAGTTTGGCTGGACCACCCGGCTACGAGCAGTACTTC; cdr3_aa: CASSLAGPPGYEQYF
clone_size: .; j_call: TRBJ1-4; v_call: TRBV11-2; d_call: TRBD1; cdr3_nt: TGTGCCAGCAGCTTCCCAGGGGGTGGTGAAAAACTGTTTTTT; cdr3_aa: CASSFPGGGEKLFF
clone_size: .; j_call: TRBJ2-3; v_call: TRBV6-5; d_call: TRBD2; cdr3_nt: TGTGCCAGCAGTTGGACTAGCGGATACACAGATACGCAGTATTTT; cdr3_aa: CASSWTSGYTDTQYF
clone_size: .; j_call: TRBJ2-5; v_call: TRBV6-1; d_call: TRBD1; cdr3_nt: TGTGCCAGCAGGGGGACAGGGGAAGGATGGTCTGAGACCCAGTACTTC; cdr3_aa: CASRGTGEGWSETQYF
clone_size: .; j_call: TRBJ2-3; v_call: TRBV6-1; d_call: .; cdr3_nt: TGTGCCAGCAGTGTTCGACAGGGCACAGATACGCAGTATTTT; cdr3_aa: CASSVRQGTDTQYF
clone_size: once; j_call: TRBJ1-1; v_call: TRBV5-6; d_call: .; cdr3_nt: TGTGCCAGCAGCCGGTTCAAGGGGTCCCTGTCCCTGAACACTGAAGCTTTCTTT; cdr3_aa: CASSRFKGSLSLNTEAFF
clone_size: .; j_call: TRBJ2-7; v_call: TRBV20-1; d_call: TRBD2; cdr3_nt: TGCAGTGCTCCCTATTGGGGGGGGGCCTACGAGCAGTACTTC; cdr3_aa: CSAPYWGGAYEQYF
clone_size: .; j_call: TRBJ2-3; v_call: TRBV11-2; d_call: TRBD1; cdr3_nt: TGTGCCAGCAGCGAGGGACAGACAAGCACAGATACGCAGTATTTT; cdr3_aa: CASSEGQTSTDTQYF
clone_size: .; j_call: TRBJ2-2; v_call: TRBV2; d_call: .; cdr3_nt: TGTGCCACCCGTGGACTAAGGTTTACCGGGGAGCTGTTTTTT; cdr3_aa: CATRGLRFTGELFF
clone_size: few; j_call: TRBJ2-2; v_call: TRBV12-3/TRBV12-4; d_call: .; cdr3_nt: TGTGCCAGCAGTGACAGATCGGTAGGCACCGGGGAGCTGTTTTTT; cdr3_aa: CASSDRSVGTGELFF
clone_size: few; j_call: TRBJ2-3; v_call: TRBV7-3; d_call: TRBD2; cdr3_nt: TGTGCCAGCAGCGATTTCTCGGGGGGGCAGTATTTT; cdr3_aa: CASSDFSGGQYF
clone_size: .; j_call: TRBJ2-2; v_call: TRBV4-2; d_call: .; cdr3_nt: TGTGCCAGCAGCCAAGTCCTTCTCACCGGGGAGCTGTTTTTT; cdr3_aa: CASSQVLLTGELFF
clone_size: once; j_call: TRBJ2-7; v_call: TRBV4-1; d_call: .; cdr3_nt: TGCGCCAGCAGCCAAGGGCAGGGGGGCATCTACGAGCAGTACTTC; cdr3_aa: CASSQGQGGIYEQYF
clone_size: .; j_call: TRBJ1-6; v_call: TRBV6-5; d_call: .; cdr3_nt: TGTGCCAGCAGTTACTCGGCAGGGGAACATTCACCCCTCCACTTT; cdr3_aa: CASSYSAGEHSPLHF
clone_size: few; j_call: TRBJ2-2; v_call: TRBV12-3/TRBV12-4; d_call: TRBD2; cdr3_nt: TGTGCCAGCAGTTTAGGCGGGGGTGACGTGGAGCTGTTTTTT; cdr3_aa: CASSLGGGDVELFF
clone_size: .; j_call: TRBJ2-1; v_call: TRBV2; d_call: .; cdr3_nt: TGTGCCAGCAGTCCAACTACGATATCCTACAATGAGCAGTTCTTC; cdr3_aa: CASSPTTISYNEQFF
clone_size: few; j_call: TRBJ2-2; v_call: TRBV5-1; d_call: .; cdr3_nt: TGCGCCAGCAGCACGGGACCGGTGAACACCGGGGAGCTGTTTTTT; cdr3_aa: CASSTGPVNTGELFF
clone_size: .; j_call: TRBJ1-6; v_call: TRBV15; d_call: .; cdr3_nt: TGTGCCACCAGCAGAGATGCCCCAGCAGGGGCGGTTTCACCCCTCCACTTT; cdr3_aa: CATSRDAPAGAVSPLHF
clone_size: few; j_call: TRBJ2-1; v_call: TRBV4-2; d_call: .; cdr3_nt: TGTGCCAGCAGCCCAGGGGCGGGGGCCCCATACAATGAGCAGTTCTTC; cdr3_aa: CASSPGAGAPYNEQFF
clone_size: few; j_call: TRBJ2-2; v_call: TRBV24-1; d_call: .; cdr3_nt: TGTGCCACCAGACAGGAACGCGCCGGGGAGCTGTTTTTT; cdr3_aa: CATRQERAGELFF
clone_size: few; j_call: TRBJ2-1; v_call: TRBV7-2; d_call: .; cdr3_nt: TGTGCCAGCAGCTTAGAGACCGGGTTTGTCAATGAGCAGTTCTTC; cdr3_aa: CASSLETGFVNEQFF
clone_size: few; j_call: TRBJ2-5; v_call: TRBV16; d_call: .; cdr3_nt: TGTGCCAGCAGCCAAGGGAGCTCAGGGACCCAGTACTTC; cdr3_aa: CASSQGSSGTQYF
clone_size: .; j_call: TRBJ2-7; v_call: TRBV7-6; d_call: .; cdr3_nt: TGTGCCAGCAGCTTAGGCGCGTCAACACAAGTACTTTACGAGCAGTACTTC; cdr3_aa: CASSLGASTQVLYEQYF
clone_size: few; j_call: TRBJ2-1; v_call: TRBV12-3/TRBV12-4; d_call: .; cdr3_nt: TGTGCCAGCAGTCCCTCCCAGGGACGTGGCTACAATGAGCAGTTCTTC; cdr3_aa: CASSPSQGRGYNEQFF
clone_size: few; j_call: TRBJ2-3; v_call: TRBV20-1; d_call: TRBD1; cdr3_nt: TGCAGTGCTAGAGGGGCCTGGGACAGGGGAACAGATACGCAGTATTTT; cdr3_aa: CSARGAWDRGTDTQYF
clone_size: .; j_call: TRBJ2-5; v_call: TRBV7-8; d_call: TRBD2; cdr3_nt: TGTGCCAGCAGCTTAAGTACTAGCGGGGATGAAGAGACCCAGTACTTC; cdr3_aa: CASSLSTSGDEETQYF
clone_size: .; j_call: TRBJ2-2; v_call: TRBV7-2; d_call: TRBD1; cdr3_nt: TGTGCCAGCAGCCCCAGGGGGCCCGGGGAGCTGTTTTTT; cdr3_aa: CASSPRGPGELFF
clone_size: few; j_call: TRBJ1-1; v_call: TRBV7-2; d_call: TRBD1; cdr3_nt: TGTGCCAGCAGCTGGACAGGGGGCGCGAACACTGAAGCTTTCTTT; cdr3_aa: CASSWTGGANTEAFF
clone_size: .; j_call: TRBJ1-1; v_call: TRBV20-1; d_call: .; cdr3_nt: TGCAGTGCAAACCACCCCGGGGAGATGAACACTGAAGCTTTCTTT; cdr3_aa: CSANHPGEMNTEAFF
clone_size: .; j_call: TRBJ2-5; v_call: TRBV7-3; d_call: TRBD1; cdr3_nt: TGTGCCAGCAGCTCCACCGGGACAGCTCAAGAGACCCAGTACTTC; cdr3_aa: CASSSTGTAQETQYF
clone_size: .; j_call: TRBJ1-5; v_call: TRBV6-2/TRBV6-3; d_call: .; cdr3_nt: TGTGCCAGCAGTTACGTGGGACCCCTGAATCAGCCCCAGCATTTT; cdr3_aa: CASSYVGPLNQPQHF
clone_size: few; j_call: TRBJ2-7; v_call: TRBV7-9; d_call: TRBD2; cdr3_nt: TGTGCCAGCAGCTTCCTCGAGCGGGGTAGGGACGAGCAGTACTTC; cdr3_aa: CASSFLERGRDEQYF
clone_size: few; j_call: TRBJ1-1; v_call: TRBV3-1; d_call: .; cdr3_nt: TGTGCCAGCAGCCAGGCCCCGAATATGAACACTGAAGCTTTCTTT; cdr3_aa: CASSQAPNMNTEAFF
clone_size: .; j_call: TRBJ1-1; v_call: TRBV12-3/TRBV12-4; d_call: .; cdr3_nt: TGTGCCAGCAGCCATTCGGACAGAACGAACACTGAAGCTTTCTTT; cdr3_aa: CASSHSDRTNTEAFF
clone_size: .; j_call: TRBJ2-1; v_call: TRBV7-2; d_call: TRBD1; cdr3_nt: TGTGCCAGCAGCCCGACAGGGGAAAGCTCCTACAATGAGCAGTTCTTC; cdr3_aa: CASSPTGESSYNEQFF
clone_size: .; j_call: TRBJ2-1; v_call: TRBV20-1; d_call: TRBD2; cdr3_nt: TGCAGTGCACCTCTAGCGGGAGGGCCAAACAATGAGCAGTTCTTC; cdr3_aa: CSAPLAGGPNNEQFF